This TCR beta chain was recorded in a study of blood T cell repertoires in COVID-19. The repertoire was sequenced with immunoSEQ multiplex PCR; TCRdb's copy has only in-frame clones and lacks some. The sample carries 190,000 or so clones, 83% recorded once. CDR1 is GTSNPN, CDR2 SVGIG, per germline (reference sequence). Trimming removed 4 bases at V and 6 bases at J, with 18 bases between. The CDR3 covers 14 residues. The V and J genes are TRBV30 and TRBJ1-1; possibly TRBD1 for D (5 bases). The sequenced sample consisted of peripheral blood. This receptor was identified in a man aged 50-60 years with active or convalescent COVID-19. The CDR3 here is CAWTVGRGFAEAFF. In nucleotides, the CDR3 is TGTGCCTGGACCGTCGGTAGGGGATTCGCTGAAGCTTTCTTT. The whole variable domain, remainder taken from reference TRBV30 and TRBJ1-1, is SQTIHQWPATLVQPVGSPLSLECTVEGTSNPNLYWYRQAAGRGLQLLFYSVGIGQISSEVPQNLSASRPQDRQFILSSKKLLLSDSGFYLCAWTVGRGFAEAFFGQGTRLTVV.